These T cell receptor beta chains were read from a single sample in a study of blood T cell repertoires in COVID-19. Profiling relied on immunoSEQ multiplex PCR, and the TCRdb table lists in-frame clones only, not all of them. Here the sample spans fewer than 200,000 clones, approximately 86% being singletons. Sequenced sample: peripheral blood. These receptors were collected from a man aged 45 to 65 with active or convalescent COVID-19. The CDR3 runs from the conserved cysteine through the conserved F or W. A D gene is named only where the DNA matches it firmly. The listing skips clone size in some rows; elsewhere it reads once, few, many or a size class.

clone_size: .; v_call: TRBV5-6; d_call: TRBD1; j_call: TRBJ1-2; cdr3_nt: TGTGCCAGCAGCTTGGACAGGGGAACTGGCTACACCTTC; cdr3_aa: CASSLDRGTGYTF
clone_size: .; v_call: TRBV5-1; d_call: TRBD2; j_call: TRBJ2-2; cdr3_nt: TGCGCCAGCTCGGATGCGGGAGGACGCACCGGGGAGCTGTTTTTT; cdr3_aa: CASSDAGGRTGELFF
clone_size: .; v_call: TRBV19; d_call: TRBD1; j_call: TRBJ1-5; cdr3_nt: TGTGCCAGTACCACAAACCGGGGACAGGGGCTCAATCAGCCCCAGCATTTT; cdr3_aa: CASTTNRGQGLNQPQHF
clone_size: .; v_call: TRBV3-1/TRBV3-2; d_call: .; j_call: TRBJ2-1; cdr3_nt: TGTGCCAGCAGCCAAGTCGGTAGCGAGCAGTTCTTC; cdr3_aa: CASSQVGSEQFF
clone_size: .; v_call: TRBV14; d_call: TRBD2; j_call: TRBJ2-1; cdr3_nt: TGTGCCAGCAGCCAAGTAAGAGGACTAGCGGCTAGCAATGAGCAGTTCTTC; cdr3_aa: CASSQVRGLAASNEQFF
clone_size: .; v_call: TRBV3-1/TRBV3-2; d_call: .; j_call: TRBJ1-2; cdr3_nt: TGTGCCAGCAGCCATACTGCCGGGACAAGGATTTATGGCTACACCTTC; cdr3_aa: CASSHTAGTRIYGYTF
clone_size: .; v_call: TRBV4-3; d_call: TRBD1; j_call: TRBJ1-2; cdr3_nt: TGCGCCAGCAGCCAAATGGACAGGCTCGATGGCTACACCTTC; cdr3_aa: CASSQMDRLDGYTF
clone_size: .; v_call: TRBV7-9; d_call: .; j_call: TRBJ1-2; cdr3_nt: TGTGCCAGCAGCTCCTCGGACAGCCTAATATATGGCTACACCTTC; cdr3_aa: CASSSSDSLIYGYTF
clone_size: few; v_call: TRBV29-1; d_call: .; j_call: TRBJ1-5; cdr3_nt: TGCAGCGTTGAAAATTTGGCAGGAATCAATCAGCCCCAGCATTTT; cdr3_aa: CSVENLAGINQPQHF
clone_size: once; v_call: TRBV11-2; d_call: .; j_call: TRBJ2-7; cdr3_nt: TGTGCCAGCAGCCAGCAGGGTTGGGAGCAGTACTTC; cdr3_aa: CASSQQGWEQYF
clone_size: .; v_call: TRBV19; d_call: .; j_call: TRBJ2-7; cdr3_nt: TGTGCCAGTAGTATACAGGGAACAATCTACGAGCAGTACTTC; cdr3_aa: CASSIQGTIYEQYF
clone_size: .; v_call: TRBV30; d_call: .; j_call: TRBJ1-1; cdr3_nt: TGTGCCTGGATTAGGACGGGGGGGCTGGCTTTCTTT; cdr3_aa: CAWIRTGGLAFF
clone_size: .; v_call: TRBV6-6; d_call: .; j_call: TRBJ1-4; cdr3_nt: TGTGCCAGCAGTTCCCGGGAGACTAATGAAAAACTGTTTTTT; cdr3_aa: CASSSRETNEKLFF
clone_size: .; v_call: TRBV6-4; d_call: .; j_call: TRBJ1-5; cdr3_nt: TGTGCCAGCAGTGACTCCACAGTGCTTAATTTCCTGTGTAGCAATCAGCCCCAGCATTTT; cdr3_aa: CASSDSTVLNFLCSNQPQHF
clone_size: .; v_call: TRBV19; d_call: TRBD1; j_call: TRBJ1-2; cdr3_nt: TGTGCCAGTAGCCCGAGACGCGACAGGGGTGGCTACACCTTC; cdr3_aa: CASSPRRDRGGYTF
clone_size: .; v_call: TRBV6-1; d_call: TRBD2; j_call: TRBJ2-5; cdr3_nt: TGTGCCAGCAGTGACCTAGCGGGGCGTCAGACCCAGTACTTC; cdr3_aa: CASSDLAGRQTQYF
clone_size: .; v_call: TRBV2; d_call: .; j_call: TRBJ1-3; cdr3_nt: TGTGCCAGCAGTGCTAAGACACTGACCTTCTCTGGAAACACCATATATTTT; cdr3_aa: CASSAKTLTFSGNTIYF
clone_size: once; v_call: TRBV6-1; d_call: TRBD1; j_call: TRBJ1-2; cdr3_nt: TGTGCCAGCAGTGATCGGGGACAGGGAAATGGCTACACCTTC; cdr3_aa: CASSDRGQGNGYTF
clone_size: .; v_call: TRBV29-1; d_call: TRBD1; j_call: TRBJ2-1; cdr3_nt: TGCAGCGTTGAATTAAACAGGGGGCGTTCGCTCTCCTACAATGAGCAGTTCTTC; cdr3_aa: CSVELNRGRSLSYNEQFF
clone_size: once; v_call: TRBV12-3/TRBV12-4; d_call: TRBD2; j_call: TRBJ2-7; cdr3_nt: TGTGCCACCTCTCTAGCGGGAGGACAGTACTTC; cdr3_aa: CATSLAGGQYF
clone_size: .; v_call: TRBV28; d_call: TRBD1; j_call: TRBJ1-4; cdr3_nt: TGTGCCAGCAGTTTATTTGGGACAGGCTATGAAAAACTGTTTTTT; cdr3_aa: CASSLFGTGYEKLFF
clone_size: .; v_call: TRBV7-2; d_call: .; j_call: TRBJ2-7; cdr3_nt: TGTGCCAGCAGCTTAAGGGGCAGTTACGAGCAGTACTTC; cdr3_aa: CASSLRGSYEQYF
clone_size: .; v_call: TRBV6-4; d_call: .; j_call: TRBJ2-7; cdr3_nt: TGTGCCAGAGCGCGGGTGGGGGGGCGTAACCCCTACGAGCAGTACTTC; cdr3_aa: CARARVGGRNPYEQYF
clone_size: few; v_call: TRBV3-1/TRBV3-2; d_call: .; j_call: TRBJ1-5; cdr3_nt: TGTGCCAGCAGCCAGGCGGGAATAGGACAGCCCCAGCATTTT; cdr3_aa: CASSQAGIGQPQHF
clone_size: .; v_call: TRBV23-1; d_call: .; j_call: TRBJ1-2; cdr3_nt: TGCGCCAGCAGTCAATCGGGGTCTTCTTTACTGGGGCTAGCTAACTATGGCTACACCTTC; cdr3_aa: CASSQSGSSLLGLANYGYTF
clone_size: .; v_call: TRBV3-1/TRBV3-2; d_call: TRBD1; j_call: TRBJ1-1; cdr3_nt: TGTGCCAGCAGCGACCAGGGGGATGAAGCTTTCTTT; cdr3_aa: CASSDQGDEAFF
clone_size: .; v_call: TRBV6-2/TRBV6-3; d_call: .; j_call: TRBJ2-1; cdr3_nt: TGTGCCAGCAGTTCACGAGACAATGAGCAGTTCTTC; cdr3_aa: CASSSRDNEQFF
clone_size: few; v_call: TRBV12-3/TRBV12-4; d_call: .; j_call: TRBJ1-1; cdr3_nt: TGTGCCTACAGGCGGAACCTGAACACTGAAGCTTTCTTT; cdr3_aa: CAYRRNLNTEAFF
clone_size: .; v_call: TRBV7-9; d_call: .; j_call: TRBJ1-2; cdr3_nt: TGTGCCAGCAGTTCTGTTGGCTACACCTTC; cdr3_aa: CASSSVGYTF
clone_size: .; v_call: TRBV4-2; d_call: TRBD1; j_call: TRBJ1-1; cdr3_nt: TGTGCCAGCAGCCAAGAGGGACAGCCCACTGAAGCTTTCTTT; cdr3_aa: CASSQEGQPTEAFF
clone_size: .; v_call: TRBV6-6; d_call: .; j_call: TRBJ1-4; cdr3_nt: TGTGCCAGCAGTAACCCGGACAGCCAGAATGAAAAACTGTTTTTT; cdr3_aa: CASSNPDSQNEKLFF
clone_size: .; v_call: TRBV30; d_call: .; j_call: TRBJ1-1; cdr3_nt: TGTGCCTGGAGTGTCGGGGGTGGCACTGAAGCTTTCTTT; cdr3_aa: CAWSVGGGTEAFF
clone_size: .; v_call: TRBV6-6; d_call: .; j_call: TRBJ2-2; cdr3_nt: TGTGCCAGCAGTCGCGGACAAAACACCGGGGAGCTGTTTTTT; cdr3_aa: CASSRGQNTGELFF
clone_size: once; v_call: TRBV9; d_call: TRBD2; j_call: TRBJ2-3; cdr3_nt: TGTGCCAGCAGCCCCCCGGGGGGGGGTACAGATACGCAGTATTTT; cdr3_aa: CASSPPGGGTDTQYF
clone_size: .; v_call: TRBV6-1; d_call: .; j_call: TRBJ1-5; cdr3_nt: TGTGCCAGCAGTGAAACAGGGTACGTTCAGCCCCAGCATTTT; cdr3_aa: CASSETGYVQPQHF
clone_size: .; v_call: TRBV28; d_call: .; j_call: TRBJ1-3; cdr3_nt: TGTGCCAGCAGTTTATTTCGGGACTCTGGAAACACCATATATTTT; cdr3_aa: CASSLFRDSGNTIYF
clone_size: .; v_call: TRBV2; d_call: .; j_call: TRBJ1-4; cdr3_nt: TGTGCCAGCAGTGAAGCATCGGGACTCCAAGGAGAAAAACTGTTTTTT; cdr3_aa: CASSEASGLQGEKLFF
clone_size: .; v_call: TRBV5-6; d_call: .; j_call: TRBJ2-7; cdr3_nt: TGTGCCAGCAGCGTGACGCGGGACAGAGATTACTACGAGCAGTACTTC; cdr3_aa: CASSVTRDRDYYEQYF
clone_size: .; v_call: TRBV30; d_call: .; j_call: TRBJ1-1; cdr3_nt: TGTGCCTGGAGTGTACAAAGCGGGACTGAAGCTTTCTTT; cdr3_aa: CAWSVQSGTEAFF
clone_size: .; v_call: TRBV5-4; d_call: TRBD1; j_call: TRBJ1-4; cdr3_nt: TGTGCCAGCAGCTCGGACAGGGAGGATGAAAAACTGTTTTTT; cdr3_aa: CASSSDREDEKLFF
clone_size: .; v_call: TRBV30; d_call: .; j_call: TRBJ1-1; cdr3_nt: TGTGCCGGATACAGAGTTTCTTTAAGGAACACTGAAGCTTTCTTT; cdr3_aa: CAGYRVSLRNTEAFF
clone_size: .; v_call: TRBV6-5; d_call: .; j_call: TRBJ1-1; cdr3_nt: TGTGCCAGCAGGGTACCGAACATGAACACTGAAGCTTTCTTT; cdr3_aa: CASRVPNMNTEAFF
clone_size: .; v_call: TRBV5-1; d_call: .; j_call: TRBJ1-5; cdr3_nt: TGCGCCAGCAGCAGAGGCTCGGGGAGCAATCAGCCCCAGCATTTT; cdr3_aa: CASSRGSGSNQPQHF
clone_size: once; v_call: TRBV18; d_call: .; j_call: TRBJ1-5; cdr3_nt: TGTGCCAGCTCATCGATCGGGGATGTGCAGCCCCAGCATTTT; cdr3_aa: CASSSIGDVQPQHF
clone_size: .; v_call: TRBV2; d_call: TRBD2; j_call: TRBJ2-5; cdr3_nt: TGTGCCAGCACGGGACTAGCGGGACCCCTTGGGTACCAAGAGACCCAGTACTTC; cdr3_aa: CASTGLAGPLGYQETQYF
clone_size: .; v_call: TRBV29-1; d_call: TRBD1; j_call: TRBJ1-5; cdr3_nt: TGCAGCGTGGGGACAGGGGGTTCAGGACCCCAGCATTTT; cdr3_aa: CSVGTGGSGPQHF
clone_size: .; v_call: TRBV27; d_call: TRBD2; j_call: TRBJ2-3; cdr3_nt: TGTGCCAGCAGTTCCCTGACTAGCGGGGGGGATACGCAGTATTTT; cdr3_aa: CASSSLTSGGDTQYF
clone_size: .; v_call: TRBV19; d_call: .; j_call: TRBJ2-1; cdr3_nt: TGTGCCAGTAGGAGGGTGGGTGAGCAGTTCTTC; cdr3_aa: CASRRVGEQFF
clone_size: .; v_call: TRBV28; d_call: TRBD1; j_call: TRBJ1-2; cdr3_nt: TGTGCCAGCAGTTTGATGGGACAGGGGGCAAATAACTATGGCTACACCTTC; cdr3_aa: CASSLMGQGANNYGYTF
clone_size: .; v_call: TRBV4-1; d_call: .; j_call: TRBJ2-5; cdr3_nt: TGCGCCAGCAGCCAGTTCTCGAGGGGGGGCCAGGGGGAGACCCAGTACTTC; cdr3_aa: CASSQFSRGGQGETQYF